These 32 T cell receptor beta chains were sequenced from one sample in a study of T cell responses to AZD1222 COVID-19 vaccine. Some clones are missing from TCRdb's copy, which holds only in-frame ones; the method was immunoSEQ multiplex PCR. The profile shows around 100,000 clones, approximately 96% of them singletons. Sequencing was performed on peripheral blood, taken on day 0 of AZD1222 vaccination. The receptors were gathered from an adult in good health.

The rearrangement uses TRBV7-9 and TRBJ2-3, with D possibly matching TRBD2 (6 bases). This CDR3 has 14 residues. The germline V gene has CDR1 SEHNR and CDR2 FQNEAQ (reference sequence). V was trimmed by 6 bases and J by 6 bases, leaving 16 bases between them. This chain's CDR3 is CASRPRGGLDTQYF. As DNA, the CDR3 is TGTGCCAGCAGGCCTCGAGGAGGGCTTGATACGCAGTATTTT. Variable domain in full (rest from reference TRBV7-9 and TRBJ2-3): DTGVSQNPRHKITKRGQNVTFRCDPISEHNRLYWYRQTLGQGPEFLTYFQNEAQLEKSRLLSDRFSAERPKGSFSTLEIQRTEQGDSAMYLCASRPRGGLDTQYFGPGTRLTVL.

The rearrangement links TRBV6-1 to TRBJ2-4; D is unresolved. The length of the CDR3 is 11 residues. In germline, CDR1 is MNHNS, CDR2 SASEGT. Trimming left V 0 bases short and J 15 bases short, with 9 bases between. CDR3 sequence: CASSEAWRTYF. The CDR3 region has the DNA TGTGCCAGCAGTGAAGCGTGGCGTACGTACTTC.

The CDR3 sequence is CASSPRSREVDTEAFF. The CDR3 DNA sequence: TGTGCCAGCTCACCACGGTCGAGGGAGGTGGACACTGAAGCTTTCTTT. The chain is built from TRBV18 and TRBJ1-1; no clear D. Trimming removed 1 base from V and 3 bases from J, with 15 bases in between. There are 16 residues in the CDR3. Germline CDR1 KGHSH, CDR2 LQKENI. Combining the CDR3 with reference TRBV18 and TRBJ1-1 gives the whole variable domain NAGVMQNPRHLVRRRGQEARLRCSPMKGHSHVYWYRQLPEEGLKFMVYLQKENIIDESGMPKERFSAEFPKEGPSILRIQQVVRGDSAAYFCASSPRSREVDTEAFFGQGTRLTVV.

The gene calls are TRBV15 and TRBJ2-3; D is unclear. The V end lost 3 bases, the J end lost 0 bases, and 13 bases lay between the germline ends. Germline V gives CDR1 LNHNV, CDR2 YYDKDF (reference sequence). The CDR3 is 16 amino acids. CDR3 nucleotides: TGTGCCACCAGCAGTCGGACGGCTTCTAGCACAGATACGCAGTATTTT. Translated: CATSSRTASSTDTQYF.

The genes are TRBV2 and TRBJ1-3; 7 bases map to TRBD1. CDR1 and CDR2 from the germline V gene are SNHLY and FYNNEI. This CDR3 has 14 amino acids. With 6 bases clipped from V and 4 bases from J, the junction kept 6 bases outside the gene matches. This CDR3 is CASRDDRAGNTIYF. CDR3 DNA sequence: TGTGCCAGCAGGGACGACAGGGCGGGAAACACCATATATTTT.

The V call is TRBV27, the J call TRBJ2-3; D remains unclear. CDR1 MNHEY and CDR2 SMNVEV come from the germline V gene (reference sequence). Trimming pared 7 bases from V and 0 bases from J, leaving 17 bases between. The CDR3 covers 16 residues. CDR3 nucleotide sequence: TGTGCCAGCAACCCGCCCGGGTTGGGTAGCACAGATACGCAGTATTTT. Residues: CASNPPGLGSTDTQYF.

The genes are TRBV16 and TRBJ1-6; possible D gene TRBD1, 5 bases. This CDR3 contains 14 residues. The germline CDR1 and CDR2 sequences are KGHSY and FQNENV. Between the trimmed V and J ends, which lost 4 bases and 7 bases, there was a span of 11 bases. The CDR3 DNA sequence: TGTGCCAGCAGCCCCCGGGACGGGAATTCACCCCTCCACTTT. Amino acids: CASSPRDGNSPLHF.

This chain links TRBV29-1 with TRBJ2-7; 8 bases are shared with TRBD1. CDR1 and CDR2 from the germline V gene are SQVTM and ANQGSEA. The length of the CDR3 is 16 residues. V lost 7 bases, J lost 3 bases, and 17 bases stayed unmatched. CDR3 amino acids: CSAQTMAGGPRYEQYF. The CDR3 DNA follows: TGCAGCGCCCAGACTATGGCAGGGGGCCCTCGCTACGAGCAGTACTTC.

CDR3 coding DNA: TGTGCCAGTAGTGTCGAGGATCACTCCTACAATGAGCAGTTCTTC. Protein product: CASSVEDHSYNEQFF. This chain connects TRBV19 to TRBJ2-1, with D uncertain. Germline-derived CDR1 and CDR2 are LNHDA and SQIVND (reference sequence). CDR3 length: 15 residues. The V gene lost 5 bases and the J gene lost 0 bases, with 11 bases spanning the gap.

A single count supports this clone. J is TRBJ1-2 and V is TRBV6-6; 9 bases map to TRBD1. The V and J ends lost 0 bases and 3 bases, in that order; junction bases with no gene match: 5. CDR3 length: 16 residues. The germline CDR1 and CDR2 sequences are MNHNY and SVGAGI (reference sequence). CDR3 bases: TGTGCCAGCAGTTACTCGGGGACAGGGACCCACTATGGCTACACCTTC. Amino acid sequence: CASSYSGTGTHYGYTF.

The V gene is TRBV5-6, the J gene TRBJ1-2; 9 nucleotides agree with TRBD1. Germline CDR1 is SGHDT and CDR2 is YYEEEE. The CDR3 spans 15 residues. V was pared by 3 bases and J by 4 bases, with 7 bases of the junction left unmatched. The CDR3 protein is CASSSYRGRGYGYTF. The CDR3 coding sequence is TGTGCCAGCAGCTCGTACAGGGGGCGGGGCTATGGCTACACCTTC.

The J gene is TRBJ2-3, the V gene TRBV6-1; D unclear. Trimming took off 2 bases at V and 0 bases at J, with 9 bases between the two ends. Germline CDR1 is MNHNS and CDR2 is SASEGT. The CDR3 consists of 15 residues. This chain's CDR3 is CASSETIISTDTQYF. The CDR3 DNA follows: TGTGCCAGCAGTGAAACGATAATAAGCACAGATACGCAGTATTTT.

The chain recombines TRBV28 with TRBJ2-4, with D perhaps matching TRBD1 (6 bases). Germline CDR1 is MDHEN and CDR2 is SYDVKM. The V gene lost 1 base and the J gene lost 0 bases, with 16 bases spanning the gap. The CDR3 covers 18 residues. The CDR3 loop reads CASSLYRMGTLAKNIQYF. In nucleotides, the CDR3 is TGTGCCAGCAGTTTATATCGAATGGGGACATTAGCCAAAAACATTCAGTACTTC.

The chain combines TRBV10-3 with TRBJ2-3; D gene uncertain. Germline V gives CDR1 ENHRY, CDR2 SYGVKD. The CDR3 contains 12 residues. V was shortened by 10 bases and J by 1 base, with 9 bases between the two germline ends. The CDR3 nucleotides are TGTGCCACTATCGGAGGCACAGATACGCAGTATTTT. Protein sequence: CATIGGTDTQYF.

This chain links TRBV10-3 with TRBJ2-3; 7 bases are shared with TRBD2. With 6 bases clipped from V and 0 bases from J, the junction kept 3 bases outside the gene matches. The CDR3 is 14 residues long. From germline, CDR1 is ENHRY and CDR2 SYGVKD. The CDR3 loop reads CAISSGTSTDTQYF. The DNA for the CDR3 is TGTGCCATCAGCAGCGGGACTAGCACAGATACGCAGTATTTT.

The chain joins TRBV29-1 to TRBJ1-2; perhaps TRBD1 as D (6 bases). Germline V CDR1 and CDR2: SQVTM, ANQGSEA. There are 14 residues in the CDR3. With 0 bases removed from V and 4 bases from J, the gap between germline ends came to 12 bases. The CDR3 reads CSVEDLQGGYGYTF. CDR3 in DNA: TGCAGCGTTGAAGATCTACAGGGAGGCTATGGCTACACCTTC.

This sequence joins TRBV6-7 and TRBJ1-6, with 11 nucleotides matching TRBD1. TRBV6-7 is assigned to the ORF class and has an uncertain function. The V and J ends lost 6 bases and 2 bases, in that order; junction bases with no gene match: 12. The CDR3 spans 19 residues. This chain's CDR3 is CASSFRTGGINPYNSPLHF. Here the CDR3 DNA reads TGTGCCAGCAGCTTCCGGACAGGGGGCATTAACCCCTATAATTCACCCCTCCACTTT.

The chain is built from TRBV12-5 and TRBJ1-3; 9 bases are shared with TRBD1. CDR3 length: 17 residues. The germline V gene encodes CDR1 LGHNT and CDR2 FRNRAP. Trimming cost V 4 bases and J 0 bases; bases outside gene matches: 7. The CDR3 sequence: CASGSWTGVRSGNTIYF. The CDR3 DNA follows: TGTGCTAGTGGTTCATGGACAGGGGTCCGCTCTGGAAACACCATATATTTT.

The chain recombines TRBV7-9 with TRBJ2-3; D call uncertain. Trimming took 4 bases from V and 6 from J, leaving 8 bases between them. Germline V gene lookup returns CDR1 SEHNR and CDR2 FQNEAQ (reference sequence). CDR3 size: 12 residues. The CDR3: CASSSLGDTQYF. The CDR3 nucleotides read TGTGCCAGCAGCTCGTTGGGTGATACGCAGTATTTT.

The J gene is TRBJ1-2, the V gene TRBV5-6; D unclear. The CDR3 extends over 13 amino acids. Germline V gives CDR1 SGHDT, CDR2 YYEEEE. Trimming pared 4 bases from V and 5 bases from J, leaving 12 bases between. The CDR3 loop reads CASSTGPVYGYTF. CDR3 sequence (DNA): TGTGCCAGCAGCACCGGGCCAGTGTATGGCTACACCTTC. Complete variable domain (other parts from reference TRBV5-6 and TRBJ1-2): DAGVTQSPTHLIKTRGQQVTLRCSPKSGHDTVSWYQQALGQGPQFIFQYYEEEERQRGNFPDRFSGHQFPNYSSELNVNALLLGDSALYLCASSTGPVYGYTFGSGTRLTVV.

The rearrangement uses TRBV7-9 and TRBJ1-5; D gene unclear. V was shortened by 2 bases and J by 3 bases, with 5 bases between the two germline ends. CDR1 SEHNR and CDR2 FQNEAQ come from the germline V gene (reference sequence). This CDR3 has 13 amino acids. In DNA, the CDR3 is TGTGCCAGCAGCTTAAACCACAATCAGCCCCAGCATTTT. It codes for CASSLNHNQPQHF.

V usage is TRBV4-1 and J usage is TRBJ2-2; no reliable D call. The CDR3 loop spans 12 amino acids. The germline gives CDR1 MGHRA, CDR2 YSYEKL. With 0 bases removed from V and 7 bases from J, the gap between germline ends came to 3 bases. The DNA for the CDR3 is TGCGCCAGCAGCCAAGACATCGGGGAGCTGTTTTTT. It yields the protein CASSQDIGELFF.

This chain uses TRBV27 with TRBJ2-1, with 7 bases fitting TRBD2. Losses at the gene ends were 6 bases for V and 2 bases for J; bases not matched to a gene: 13. The CDR3 contains 17 residues. Germline CDR1 reads MNHEY; CDR2 reads SMNVEV (reference sequence). In DNA, the CDR3 is TGTGCCAGCAGGGAGAGTAGCGGGCTTACGGCCTACAATGAGCAGTTCTTC. This gives the protein CASRESSGLTAYNEQFF.

The chain links TRBV11-3 to TRBJ1-1; 7 positions match TRBD1. Germline assignment: CDR1 SGHNT and CDR2 YENEEA. The V gene end was trimmed by 5 bases and the J gene end by 4 bases; junction bases not matched to a gene: 7. The CDR3 is 14 residues long. CDR3 nucleotides: TGTGCCAGCAGCCAGGGGGGAGGGGGCACTGAAGCTTTCTTT. Protein sequence: CASSQGGGGTEAFF.

The chain employs TRBV25-1 and TRBJ1-1; maybe TRBD1 (6 bases). The CDR3 loop spans 15 amino acids. CDR1 MGHDK and CDR2 SYGVNS come from the germline V gene. Trimming stripped 4 bases from V and 1 base from J, with 13 bases between. The CDR3 DNA reads TGTGCCAGCAGTGCAAACAGGGCCAGGAACACTGAAGCTTTCTTT. This translates into CASSANRARNTEAFF.

CDR3 in amino acids: CASSVTDRGPLHEQFF. CDR3 DNA: TGTGCCAGCAGCGTAACGGACAGGGGGCCATTGCATGAGCAGTTCTTC. This chain uses TRBV5-8 with TRBJ2-1, with 11 nucleotides matching TRBD1. The ends lost 4 bases at V and 8 bases at J; junction bases unmatched: 11. Per germline, CDR1 SGHTS and CDR2 YDEGEE. The CDR3 is made up of 16 amino acids.

The chain carries TRBV12-3 or TRBV12-4 and TRBJ2-7; D may be TRBD1 (6 bases). With 3 bases removed from V and 6 bases from J, the gap between germline ends came to 12 bases. The CDR3 loop spans 13 amino acids. In DNA form, the CDR3 reads TGTGCCAGCAGTTTCACAGGGCCACGCGAGCAGTACTTC. Amino acids: CASSFTGPREQYF.

This clone was counted once. This sequence joins TRBV7-9 and TRBJ1-1; unclear D gene. This CDR3 spans 12 amino acids. V was shortened by 5 bases and J by 5 bases, with 9 bases between the two germline ends. Germline loops: CDR1 SEHNR, CDR2 FQNEAQ (reference sequence). This chain's CDR3 is CASSVWNTEAFF. CDR3 DNA sequence: TGTGCCAGCAGCGTGTGGAATACTGAAGCTTTCTTT.

The chain couples TRBV28 to TRBJ1-4; 9 bases map to TRBD1. The CDR3 contains 16 residues. V shed 4 bases, J shed 2 bases, and the junction held 5 bases outside the gene matches. Germline CDR1 is MDHEN and CDR2 is SYDVKM. In DNA form, the CDR3 reads TGTGCCAGCAGTTCGAACAGGGGGCTCACTAATGAAAAACTGTTTTTT. This encodes CASSSNRGLTNEKLFF.

The chain carries TRBV30 and TRBJ1-2; the match to TRBD1 covers 9 bases. Germline lookup yields CDR1 GTSNPN and CDR2 SVGIG (reference sequence). V trimming: 0 bases; J trimming: 4 bases; junction bases outside the gene matches: 3. This CDR3 comprises 14 residues. CDR3 bases: TGTGCCTGGAGTGTACAGGGGGCGGCCTATGGCTACACCTTC. Translation: CAWSVQGAAYGYTF. The whole variable domain, filled in from reference TRBV30 and TRBJ1-2, reads SQTIHQWPATLVQPVGSPLSLECTVEGTSNPNLYWYRQAAGRGLQLLFYSVGIGQISSEVPQNLSASRPQDRQFILSSKKLLLSDSGFYLCAWSVQGAAYGYTFGSGTRLTVV.

The chain uses TRBV7-9 and TRBJ1-2; D is uncertain. This CDR3 has 13 amino acids. Germline CDR1 reads SEHNR; CDR2 reads FQNEAQ (reference sequence). V was pared by 5 bases and J by 0 bases, with 7 bases between. The CDR3 is CASSQQANYGYTF. CDR3 coding DNA: TGTGCCAGCAGCCAGCAAGCTAACTATGGCTACACCTTC.

The chain uses TRBV4-3 and TRBJ2-3; 13 nucleotides match TRBD2. This CDR3 region has 15 residues. Per germline, CDR1 LGHNA and CDR2 YSLEER. The V gene end was trimmed by 2 bases and the J gene end by 5 bases; junction bases not matched to a gene: 1. The CDR3 sequence: CASSQTSGGVDTQYF. DNA for the CDR3: TGCGCCAGCAGCCAAACTAGCGGGGGGGTAGATACGCAGTATTTT.